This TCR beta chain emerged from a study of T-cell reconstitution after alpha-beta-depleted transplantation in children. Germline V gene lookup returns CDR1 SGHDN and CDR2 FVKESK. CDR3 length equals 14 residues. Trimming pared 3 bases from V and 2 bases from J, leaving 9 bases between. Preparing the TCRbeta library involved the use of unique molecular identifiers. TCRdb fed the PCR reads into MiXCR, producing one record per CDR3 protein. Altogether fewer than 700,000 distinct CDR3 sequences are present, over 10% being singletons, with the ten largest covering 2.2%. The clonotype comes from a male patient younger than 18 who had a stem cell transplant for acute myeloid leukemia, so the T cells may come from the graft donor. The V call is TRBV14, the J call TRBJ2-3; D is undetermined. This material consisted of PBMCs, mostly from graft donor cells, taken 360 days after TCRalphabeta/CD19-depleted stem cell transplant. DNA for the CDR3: TGTGCCAGCAGCCATAAAATTGCCACAGATACGCAGTATTTT. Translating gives CASSHKIATDTQYF. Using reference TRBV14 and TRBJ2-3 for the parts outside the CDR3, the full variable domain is EAGVTQFPSHSVIEKGQTVTLRCDPISGHDNLYWYRRVMGKEIKFLLHFVKESKQDESGMPNNRFLAERTGGTYSTLKVQPAELEDSGVYFCASSHKIATDTQYFGPGTRLTVL.